The rows below give T cell receptor beta chains drawn from one sample of a study of blood T cell repertoires in COVID-19. This table comes from immunoSEQ multiplex PCR, and its TCRdb copy is limited to in-frame clones, with some not included. This table has about 480,000 clones, approximately 90% appearing once. The sample was peripheral blood. These TCRs come from a woman younger than 45 with acute or convalescent COVID-19. Both conserved end residues are trimmed from each CDR3. The order of the fields is V gene, J gene, CDR3 protein.

v_gene: TRBV7-3; j_gene: TRBJ1-1; CDR3aa: ASSSTAGEAF
v_gene: TRBV12-3/TRBV12-4; j_gene: TRBJ1-1; CDR3aa: ASSLAGPREAF
v_gene: TRBV18; j_gene: TRBJ2-3; CDR3aa: ASSPPGLAGGRTDTQY
v_gene: TRBV10-3; j_gene: TRBJ1-2; CDR3aa: AISGGDNYGYT
v_gene: TRBV5-6; j_gene: TRBJ1-1; CDR3aa: ASSFTGAEAF
v_gene: TRBV28; j_gene: TRBJ2-3; CDR3aa: ASSSRTTTDTQY
v_gene: TRBV5-8; j_gene: TRBJ2-7; CDR3aa: ASSSRKTEFSSYEQY
v_gene: TRBV18; j_gene: TRBJ1-1; CDR3aa: ASSPSTMNTEAF
v_gene: TRBV10-3; j_gene: TRBJ1-1; CDR3aa: AIREDRLGTEAF
v_gene: TRBV7-6; j_gene: TRBJ2-3; CDR3aa: ASSLGGALNTDTQY
v_gene: TRBV2; j_gene: TRBJ1-5; CDR3aa: ASNSGNQPQH
v_gene: TRBV25-1; j_gene: TRBJ1-6; CDR3aa: APGTLRDRGRGNSPLH
v_gene: TRBV28; j_gene: TRBJ2-3; CDR3aa: ASSPLTASGGSSTDTQY
v_gene: TRBV7-7; j_gene: TRBJ1-5; CDR3aa: ASSFQIAQH
v_gene: TRBV24-1; j_gene: TRBJ2-3; CDR3aa: ATSDSRGGDTQY
v_gene: TRBV24-1; j_gene: TRBJ2-5; CDR3aa: ATSGDRGRETQY
v_gene: TRBV5-1; j_gene: TRBJ2-5; CDR3aa: ASSPGDRMIQETQY
v_gene: TRBV24-1; j_gene: TRBJ1-1; CDR3aa: ATSDPSQNTEAF
v_gene: TRBV18; j_gene: TRBJ2-5; CDR3aa: ASSHIGERKTQY
v_gene: TRBV10-1; j_gene: TRBJ2-7; CDR3aa: ASTKRGGSYEQY
v_gene: TRBV18; j_gene: TRBJ1-1; CDR3aa: ASSPLEGIPNTEAF
v_gene: TRBV10-1; j_gene: TRBJ1-1; CDR3aa: ASSGRDRAVTEAF
v_gene: TRBV11-2; j_gene: TRBJ2-5; CDR3aa: ASSLVMVAIQETQY
v_gene: TRBV2; j_gene: TRBJ2-5; CDR3aa: ASSGGGQETQY
v_gene: TRBV28; j_gene: TRBJ1-1; CDR3aa: ASSLDRGLLIGAF
v_gene: TRBV2; j_gene: TRBJ2-2; CDR3aa: ASSDRLYTGELF
v_gene: TRBV19; j_gene: TRBJ2-4; CDR3aa: ASRGDSNIQY
v_gene: TRBV9; j_gene: TRBJ1-6; CDR3aa: ASSDGQGYNSPLH